This T cell receptor (beta chain) was captured in a study of shared clonotypes between healthy human individuals. TCRdb's table, derived via immunoSEQ multiplex PCR, lists solely in-frame clones and lacks some. This repertoire shows about 800,000 clones, approximately 97% found once; its top ten account for about 0.25%. The CDR3 covers 13 residues. CDR1 and CDR2 (germline): LNHDA, SQIVND (reference sequence). J was trimmed by 4 bases and V by 5 bases; bases with no gene match: 4. Naive-designated CD8 cells lacked CD45RO, were positively enriched for CCR7, and omitted terminally differentiated effector memory CD45RA+ cells.

V is TRBV19 and J is TRBJ1-1; 7 nucleotides agree with TRBD1. The TCR comes from a man between 25 and 39 years old in good health. Source material: naive CD8+ T cells sorted from blood. The CDR3 DNA follows: TGTGCCAGTAGTTCCAACAGGGGCACTGAAGCTTTCTTT. Translated, it gives CASSSNRGTEAFF.